Following are 21 T cell receptor beta chains from one sample sequenced in a study of control samples from healthy donors and cancer patients. Sequencing was performed with immunoSEQ multiplex PCR; in TCRdb, only in-frame clones are kept and a portion is missing. Among some 80,000 clones listed, around 94% were seen once. Input material: blood. The receptors shown here come from a woman in her sixties in good health.

V is TRBV9 and J is TRBJ1-3; D uncertain. Germline V gene lookup returns CDR1 SGDLS and CDR2 YYNGEE. The V end lost 6 bases, the J end lost 0 bases, and 10 bases lay between the germline ends. The CDR3 covers 14 residues. The CDR3 region is CASTEGYSGNTIYF. The CDR3 region has the DNA TGTGCCAGCACGGAGGGCTACTCTGGAAACACCATATATTTT.

The V gene is TRBV9, the J gene TRBJ2-3; the D call may be TRBD1 or TRBD2 (5 bases each). The CDR3 has 15 amino acids. Germline values: CDR1 SGDLS, CDR2 YYNGEE. V was clipped by 7 bases and J by 3 bases, with 18 bases between them. The CDR3 nucleotides read TGTGCCAGCTCCCGGGGCGGGCCCGGAACAGATACGCAGTATTTT. Translated, it gives CASSRGGPGTDTQYF. The full variable domain, with the rest looked up from reference TRBV9 and TRBJ2-3, is DSGVTQTPKHLITATGQRVTLRCSPRSGDLSVYWYQQSLDQGLQFLIQYYNGEERAKGNILERFSAQQFPDLHSELNLSSLELGDSALYFCASSRGGPGTDTQYFGPGTRLTVL.

The rearrangement links TRBV10-1 to TRBJ2-7, with D possibly TRBD1 on 5 matching bases. The CDR3 extends over 13 amino acids. Germline V gene sequence: CDR1 WNHNN, CDR2 SYGVQD (reference sequence). V lost 6 bases and J 3 bases, leaving 12 bases between the germline ends. CDR3 sequence reads: CASSVQRGYEQYF. CDR3 bases: TGCGCCAGCAGCGTACAAAGGGGCTACGAGCAGTACTTC.

The J gene is TRBJ2-3, the V gene TRBV18, with D perhaps TRBD1 or TRBD2 (5 bases each). CDR1 KGHSH and CDR2 LQKENI come from the germline V gene. This CDR3 contains 20 residues. V was clipped by 1 base and J by 0 bases, with 23 bases between them. CDR3 sequence: CASSPLGQGGIWTSTDTQYF. In DNA form, the CDR3 reads TGTGCCAGCTCACCACTAGGTCAGGGTGGCATTTGGACTAGCACAGATACGCAGTATTTT. Full variable domain (outside the CDR3, taken from reference TRBV18 and TRBJ2-3): NAGVMQNPRHLVRRRGQEARLRCSPMKGHSHVYWYRQLPEEGLKFMVYLQKENIIDESGMPKERFSAEFPKEGPSILRIQQVVRGDSAAYFCASSPLGQGGIWTSTDTQYFGPGTRLTVL.

The chain employs TRBV10-1 and TRBJ2-7, with 12 bases aligning to TRBD1. The CDR3 length is 14 residues. Per germline, CDR1 WNHNN and CDR2 SYGVQD (reference sequence). The junction had 6 bases not matched to a gene; V was cut back by 5 bases and J by 7 bases. The CDR3 DNA follows: TGCGCCAGCAGTAGGGGACAGGGGGCTGGAGAGCAGTACTTC. It is translated as CASSRGQGAGEQYF.

J is TRBJ2-1 and V is TRBV24-1, with TRBD2 matching over 9 bases. Germline trimming cut 2 bases from V and 5 bases from J; bases unmatched to any gene: 3. Germline V CDR1 and CDR2: KGHDR, SFDVKD. This CDR3 region has 15 residues. DNA for the CDR3: TGTGCCACCAGTGATTGGACTAGCGATCACAATGAGCAGTTCTTC. Its translation is CATSDWTSDHNEQFF.

The CDR3 region is CASSLGGGTDTQYF. In nucleotides, the CDR3 is TGCGCCAGCAGCTTGGGAGGTGGTACAGATACGCAGTATTTT. The chain has TRBV5-1 and TRBJ2-3, with D unresolved. The CDR3 sequence is 14 residues long. CDR1 and CDR2 from the germline V gene are SGHRS and YFSETQ. V was trimmed by 0 bases and J by 3 bases, leaving 8 bases between them.

The rearrangement uses TRBV7-9 and TRBJ1-2, with D hard to call. Trimming stripped 5 bases from V and 3 bases from J, with 10 bases between. CDR3 size: 13 residues. Germline values: CDR1 SEHNR, CDR2 FQNEAQ (reference sequence). The CDR3 protein is CASSPQNDYGYTF. Written as DNA, the CDR3 is TGTGCCAGCAGCCCCCAAAACGACTATGGCTACACCTTC.

This chain links TRBV27 with TRBJ2-1; no definite D call. The CDR3 is 15 residues long. The germline V and J ends were trimmed by 8 bases and 2 bases, with 16 bases remaining between them. Germline assignment: CDR1 MNHEY and CDR2 SMNVEV (reference sequence). The CDR3 nucleotides are TGTGCCAGCGTATCACGAGGACGGGCCTACAATGAGCAGTTCTTC. It specifies CASVSRGRAYNEQFF.

This rearrangement joins TRBV19 to TRBJ2-6; D not certain. This CDR3 has 15 residues. V lost 4 bases and J 4 bases, leaving 11 bases between the germline ends. Germline V lookup: CDR1 LNHDA, CDR2 SQIVND (reference sequence). Here the CDR3 reads CASSTTPRGANVLTF. The DNA for the CDR3 is TGTGCCAGTAGTACAACCCCCAGGGGGGCCAACGTCCTGACTTTC.

The rearrangement joins TRBV28 to TRBJ1-2; no reliable D call. The CDR3 extends over 12 amino acids. Germline CDR1 reads MDHEN; CDR2 reads SYDVKM. Trimming removed 5 bases at V and 5 bases at J, with 9 bases between. CDR3 amino acids: CASSPRIYGYTF. CDR3 nucleotides: TGTGCCAGCAGTCCTCGCATTTATGGCTACACCTTC.

This sequence joins TRBV30 and TRBJ1-2; TRBD1 is a possible D gene (6 bases). This CDR3 spans 14 amino acids. CDR1 is GTSNPN, CDR2 SVGIG, per germline (reference sequence). V lost 4 bases and J lost 4, with 16 bases in between. The CDR3 DNA follows: TGTGCCTGGACCCCCGGACAGTTATCCTATGGCTACACCTTC. This encodes CAWTPGQLSYGYTF.

This chain connects TRBV27 to TRBJ1-1; 7 bases match TRBD1. This CDR3 is 15 amino acids long. The V and J ends lost 3 bases and 1 base, in that order; junction bases with no gene match: 5. Per the germline V gene, CDR1 is MNHEY and CDR2 is SMNVEV (reference sequence). Written as DNA, the CDR3 is TGTGCCAGCAGTTTGGAGGGGGCCGCGAACACTGAAGCTTTCTTT. Amino acids: CASSLEGAANTEAFF.

This chain joins TRBV18 and TRBJ2-3; perhaps D is TRBD1 or TRBD2 (5 bases each). The germline V gene encodes CDR1 KGHSH and CDR2 LQKENI. This CDR3 region has 15 residues. Trimming took 0 bases from V and 2 from J, leaving 9 bases between them. Here the CDR3 DNA reads TGTGCCAGCTCACCACCGGGACGAATCACAGATACGCAGTATTTT. It specifies CASSPPGRITDTQYF.

CDR3 sequence: CATQSSGNTIYF. CDR3 DNA: TGTGCCACACAGAGCTCTGGAAACACCATATATTTT. The rearrangement uses TRBV6-5 and TRBJ1-3; D ambiguous. CDR3 size: 12 residues. Germline CDR1 and CDR2: MNHEY and SVGAGI. V lost 10 bases to trimming and J lost 0 bases, with 7 bases between them.

The chain combines TRBV10-1 with TRBJ2-3, with 12 bases that match TRBD2. The germline gives CDR1 WNHNN, CDR2 SYGVQD (reference sequence). This CDR3 comprises 15 residues. V shed 7 bases and J 3 bases; nucleotides not matched to a gene: 5. The CDR3 spells CASTHGLAGTDTQYF. In nucleotides, the CDR3 is TGCGCCAGCACTCATGGACTAGCGGGGACAGATACGCAGTATTTT.

V and J are TRBV9 and TRBJ1-2, with D possibly TRBD1 on 5 matching bases. The CDR3 has 12 amino acids. Germline V lookup: CDR1 SGDLS, CDR2 YYNGEE. Trimming removed 0 bases from V and 13 bases from J, with 13 bases in between. CDR3 in amino acids: CASSVVKGSFTF. CDR3 sequence (DNA): TGTGCCAGCAGCGTAGTGAAGGGGTCCTTCACCTTC.

The J gene is TRBJ1-1, the V gene TRBV6-5, with 8 bases matching TRBD1. The trim removed 0 bases at V and 2 bases at J, leaving 5 bases unmatched. The CDR3 consists of 16 residues. The V gene's germline CDR1 is MNHEY and CDR2 SVGAGI. In nucleotides, the CDR3 is TGTGCCAGCAGTTACTCTAACAGGGGGGGAAACACTGAAGCTTTCTTT. This encodes CASSYSNRGGNTEAFF.

The rearrangement joins TRBV28 to TRBJ2-1; the D is unclear. Between the trimmed V and J ends, which lost 1 base and 4 bases, there was a span of 8 bases. Germline CDR1 MDHEN, CDR2 SYDVKM. The CDR3 sequence is 14 residues long. CDR3 nucleotides: TGTGCCAGCAGTTTATTATCAGGTTACAATGAGCAGTTCTTC. Protein product: CASSLLSGYNEQFF.

The chain joins TRBV7-8 to TRBJ1-6; D remains unclear. Trimming left V 1 base short and J 9 bases short, with 16 bases between. The germline CDR1 and CDR2 sequences are SGHVS and FQNEAQ. CDR3 length equals 16 residues. CDR3 region: CASSLDGGLFGSPLHF. CDR3 nucleotides: TGTGCCAGCAGCTTAGATGGAGGGCTTTTTGGTTCACCCCTCCACTTT.

This clone was counted once. This sequence joins TRBV11-3 and TRBJ2-1, with 8 nucleotides matching TRBD2. CDR1 is SGHNT and CDR2 is YENEEA in the germline V gene. V was clipped by 5 bases and J by 2 bases; unmatched bases: 8. This CDR3 region has 16 residues. CDR3 bases: TGTGCCAGCAGCCCCCGGACTAGCTGGCCCTACAATGAGCAGTTCTTC. Amino acids: CASSPRTSWPYNEQFF.